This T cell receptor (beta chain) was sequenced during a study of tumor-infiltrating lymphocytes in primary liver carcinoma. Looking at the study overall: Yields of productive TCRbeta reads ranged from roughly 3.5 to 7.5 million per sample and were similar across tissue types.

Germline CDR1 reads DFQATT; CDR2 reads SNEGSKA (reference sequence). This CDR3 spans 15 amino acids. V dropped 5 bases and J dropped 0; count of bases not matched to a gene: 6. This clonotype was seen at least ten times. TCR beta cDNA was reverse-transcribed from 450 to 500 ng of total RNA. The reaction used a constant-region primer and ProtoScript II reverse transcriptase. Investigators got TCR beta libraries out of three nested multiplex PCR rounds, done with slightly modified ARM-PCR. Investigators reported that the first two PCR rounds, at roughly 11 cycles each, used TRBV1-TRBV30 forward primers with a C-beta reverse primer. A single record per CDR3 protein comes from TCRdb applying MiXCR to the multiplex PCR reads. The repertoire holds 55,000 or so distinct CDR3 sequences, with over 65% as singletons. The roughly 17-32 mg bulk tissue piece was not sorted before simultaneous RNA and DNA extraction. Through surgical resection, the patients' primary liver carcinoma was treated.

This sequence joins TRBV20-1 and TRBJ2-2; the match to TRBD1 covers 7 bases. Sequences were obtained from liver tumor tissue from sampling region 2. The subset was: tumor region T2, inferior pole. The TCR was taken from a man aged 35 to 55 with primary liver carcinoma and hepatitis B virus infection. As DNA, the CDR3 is TGCAGTGCTTCCCCGCAGGGGGCGAACACCGGGGAGCTGTTTTTT. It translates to CSASPQGANTGELFF.